This is a list of T cell receptor beta chains from one sample in a study of shared clonotypes between healthy human individuals. TCRdb's copy holds only in-frame clones and misses some; the assay was immunoSEQ multiplex PCR. The table has over a million clones, about 77% seen once. Sequencing input: memory CD4+ T cells sorted from blood. These receptors were obtained from a young man in good health. CDR3s include the opening cysteine and the closing phenylalanine or tryptophan. D genes are given only for firm matches. A row's size may be missing; if present it is once, few, many or a size class.

V gene	clone size	D gene	J gene	CDR3 DNA	CDR3 protein
TRBV7-6	NA	TRBD2	TRBJ2-2	TGTGCCAGCAGCCGGGGACTAGCGGGGGCCCCCGACACCGGGGAGCTGTTTTTT	CASSRGLAGAPDTGELFF
TRBV2	NA	NA	TRBJ2-2	TGTGCCAGCAGTCGGGATACGGGGACCGGGGAGCTGTTTTTT	CASSRDTGTGELFF
TRBV2	NA	NA	TRBJ1-5	TGTGCCAGCAGTGAAGCGAGGGCAGTTAGCAATCAGCCCCAGCATTTT	CASSEARAVSNQPQHF
TRBV10-1	NA	TRBD1	TRBJ2-1	TGCGCCAGCAGTGAGTCAGGCAGGGGGCTCGGTGAGCAGTTCTTC	CASSESGRGLGEQFF
TRBV11-2	NA	NA	TRBJ2-2	TGTGCCAGCAGCTTAGGGAGGCAGGGCCCTCGATCCGGGGAGCTGTTTTTT	CASSLGRQGPRSGELFF
TRBV7-8	NA	TRBD2	TRBJ2-7	TGTGCCAGCAGCTTAGCGGGCCTAGGACTAGTACACTCCTACGAGCAGTACTTC	CASSLAGLGLVHSYEQYF
TRBV7-8	many	NA	TRBJ1-1	TGTGCCAGCAGCTTAGAGGTGAGGACTGAAGCTTTCTTT	CASSLEVRTEAFF
TRBV18	NA	TRBD2	TRBJ2-7	TGTGCCAGCTCACCACCGGCGGGGGGGGACGAGCAGTACTTC	CASSPPAGGDEQYF
TRBV9	NA	TRBD1	TRBJ1-6	TGTGCCAGCAGCGCCGCTAAGACAGGGACGAGCTCCTATAATTCACCCCTCCACTTT	CASSAAKTGTSSYNSPLHF
TRBV11-1	NA	NA	TRBJ2-1	TGTGCCAGCAGCTTACGGGGAATCGAGCGCAACTCCTACAATGAGCAGTTCTTC	CASSLRGIERNSYNEQFF
TRBV10-3	NA	TRBD2	TRBJ2-1	TGTGCCATCAGTGAGTCCAGGGCTAGCGGGACGTACAATGAGCAGTTCTTC	CAISESRASGTYNEQFF
TRBV27	once	TRBD1	TRBJ1-6	TGTGCCAGCAGTTTGGTAGGACAGGGGGGTTCACCCCTCCACTTT	CASSLVGQGGSPLHF
TRBV5-3	NA	TRBD2	TRBJ2-1	TGTGCCAGACCCCCTCGTCACCCCGCCGAGCGGGGTTACAATGAGCAGTTCTTC	CARPPRHPAERGYNEQFF
TRBV19	once	TRBD1	TRBJ2-1	TGTGCCAGTAGTCCCAGTCCACAGGGGGCGGATGAGCAGTTCTTC	CASSPSPQGADEQFF
TRBV7-2	NA	NA	TRBJ2-3	TGTGCCAGCAGCTTAGGGGGGTTCACAGATACGCAGTATTTT	CASSLGGFTDTQYF
TRBV28	NA	NA	TRBJ2-7	TGTGCCAGCAGACAAGGGGGGCCCTCCTACGAGCAGTACTTC	CASRQGGPSYEQYF
TRBV27	NA	NA	TRBJ1-4	TGTGCCAGCAGTTTATCGGTCCGTTATAATGAAAAACTGTTTTTT	CASSLSVRYNEKLFF